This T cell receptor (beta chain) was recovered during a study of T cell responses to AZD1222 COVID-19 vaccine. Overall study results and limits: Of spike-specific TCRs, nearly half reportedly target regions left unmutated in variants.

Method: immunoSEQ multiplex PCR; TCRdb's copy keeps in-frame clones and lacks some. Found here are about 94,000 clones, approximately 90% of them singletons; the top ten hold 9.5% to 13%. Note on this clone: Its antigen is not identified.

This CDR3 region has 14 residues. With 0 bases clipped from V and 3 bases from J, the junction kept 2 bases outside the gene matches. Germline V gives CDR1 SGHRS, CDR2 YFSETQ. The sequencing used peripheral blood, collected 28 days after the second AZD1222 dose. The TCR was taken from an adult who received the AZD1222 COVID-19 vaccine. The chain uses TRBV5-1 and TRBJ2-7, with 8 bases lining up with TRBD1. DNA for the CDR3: TGCGCCAGCAGCTTGGGGACAGGGTTCTACGAGCAGTACTTC. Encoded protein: CASSLGTGFYEQYF.